This TCR beta chain emerged from a study of molecular identifiers for immune sequencing clone quantification. In germline, CDR1 is MNHEY, CDR2 SVGEGT. V trimming: 2 bases; J trimming: 5 bases; junction bases outside the gene matches: 4. The CDR3 length is 15 residues. Each CDR3 protein is one row after TCRdb ran MiXCR on the PCR reads. The sample yields over 600,000 distinct CDR3 sequences, nearly 20% seen once. The receptor comes from a human donor in good health. Some libraries in this study had Jurkat cell RNA spiked in. Specimen: naive CD8+ T cells from blood, with Jurkat cell RNA spiked in. Subset meaning: FACS-sorted CD8+CD4-CCR7+CD45RA+ naive T cells. This sequence joins TRBV6-2 or TRBV6-3 and TRBJ2-1; 9 bases are shared with TRBD1. Here the CDR3 reads CASSYVWTGDNEQFF. The CDR3 bases are TGTGCCAGCAGTTACGTGTGGACAGGGGACAATGAGCAGTTCTTC.